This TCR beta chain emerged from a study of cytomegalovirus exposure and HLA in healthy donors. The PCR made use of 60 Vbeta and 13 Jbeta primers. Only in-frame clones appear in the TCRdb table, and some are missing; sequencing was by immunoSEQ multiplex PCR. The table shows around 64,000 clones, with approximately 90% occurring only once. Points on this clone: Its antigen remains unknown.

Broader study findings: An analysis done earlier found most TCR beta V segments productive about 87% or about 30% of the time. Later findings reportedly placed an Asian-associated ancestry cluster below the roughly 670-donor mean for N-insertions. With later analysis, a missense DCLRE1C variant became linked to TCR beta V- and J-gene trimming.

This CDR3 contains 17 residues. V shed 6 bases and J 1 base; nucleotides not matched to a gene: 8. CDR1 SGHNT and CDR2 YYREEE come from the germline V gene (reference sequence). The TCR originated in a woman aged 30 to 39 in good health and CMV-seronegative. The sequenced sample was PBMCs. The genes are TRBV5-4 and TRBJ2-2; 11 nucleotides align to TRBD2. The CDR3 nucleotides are TGTGCCAGCACCGGCGGGGGGACTAGCGGGAACACCGGGGAGCTGTTTTTT. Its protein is CASTGGGTSGNTGELFF.